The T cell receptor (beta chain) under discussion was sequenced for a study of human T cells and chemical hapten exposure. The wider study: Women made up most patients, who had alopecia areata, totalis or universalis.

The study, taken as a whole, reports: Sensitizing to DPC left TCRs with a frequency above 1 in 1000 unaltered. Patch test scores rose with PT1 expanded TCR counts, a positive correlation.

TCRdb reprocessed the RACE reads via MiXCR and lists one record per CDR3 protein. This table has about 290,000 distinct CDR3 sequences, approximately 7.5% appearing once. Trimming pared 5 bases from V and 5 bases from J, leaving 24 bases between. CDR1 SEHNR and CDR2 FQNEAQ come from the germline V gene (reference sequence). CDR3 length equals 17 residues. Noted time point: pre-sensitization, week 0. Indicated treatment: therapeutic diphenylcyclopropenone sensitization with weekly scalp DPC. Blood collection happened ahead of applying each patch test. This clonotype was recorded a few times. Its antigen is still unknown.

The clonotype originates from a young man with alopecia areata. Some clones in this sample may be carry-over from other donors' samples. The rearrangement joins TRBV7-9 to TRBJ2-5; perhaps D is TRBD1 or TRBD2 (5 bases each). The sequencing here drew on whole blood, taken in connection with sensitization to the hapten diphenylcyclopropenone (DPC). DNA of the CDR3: TGTGCCAGCAGCGCAGAGGGGCAGACAGTGGAGGCGGAGACCCAGTACTTC. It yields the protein CASSAEGQTVEAETQYF. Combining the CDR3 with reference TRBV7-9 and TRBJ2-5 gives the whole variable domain DTGVSQNPRHKITKRGQNVTFRCDPISEHNRLYWYRQTLGQGPEFLTYFQNEAQLEKSRLLSDRFSAERPKGSFSTLEIQRTEQGDSAMYLCASSAEGQTVEAETQYFGPGTRLLVL.